This TCR beta chain derives from a study of control samples from healthy donors and cancer patients. The table came from immunoSEQ multiplex PCR; TCRdb's copy has only in-frame clones and leaves some out. Here the sample spans tens of thousands of clones, over 90% being singletons. The CDR3 spans 15 residues. The V gene lost 3 bases and the J gene lost 0 bases, with 10 bases spanning the gap. In germline, CDR1 is SGHDT, CDR2 YYEEEE. The receptor was isolated from a woman aged 25 to 39 in good health. This chain links TRBV5-6 with TRBJ1-5, with D possibly TRBD1 on 5 matching bases. Input material: blood. The CDR3 spells CASSSGTYSNQPQHF. CDR3 DNA: TGTGCCAGCAGCTCGGGGACCTATAGCAATCAGCCCCAGCATTTT. Supplemented by reference TRBV5-6 and TRBJ1-5, the full variable domain reads DAGVTQSPTHLIKTRGQQVTLRCSPKSGHDTVSWYQQALGQGPQFIFQYYEEEERQRGNFPDRFSGHQFPNYSSELNVNALLLGDSALYLCASSSGTYSNQPQHFGDGTRLSIL.